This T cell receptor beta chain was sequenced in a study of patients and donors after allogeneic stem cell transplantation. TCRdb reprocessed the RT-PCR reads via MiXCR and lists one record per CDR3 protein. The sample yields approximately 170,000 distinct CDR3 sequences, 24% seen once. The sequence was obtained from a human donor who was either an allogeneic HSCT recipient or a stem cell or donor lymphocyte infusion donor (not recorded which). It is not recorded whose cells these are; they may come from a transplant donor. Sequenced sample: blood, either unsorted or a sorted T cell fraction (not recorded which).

CDR3 amino acids: CSASDRGVTKNIQYF. CDR3 nucleotides: TGCAGTGCCAGCGACAGAGGAGTAACCAAAAACATTCAGTACTTC. This sequence joins TRBV20-1 and TRBJ2-4, with TRBD1 as a possible D gene (5 bases). This CDR3 spans 15 amino acids. Trimming pared 6 bases from V and 2 bases from J, leaving 17 bases between. The germline V gene has CDR1 DFQATT and CDR2 SNEGSKA (reference sequence).